Here is one T cell receptor (beta chain) with its context. Clones were sequenced by immunoSEQ multiplex PCR, and TCRdb holds only the in-frame ones, with some missing. The sample holds a few hundred thousand clones, approximately 83% seen once. After removal of 2 bases from V and 12 bases from J, the junction contained 16 bases not matched to a gene. The germline gives CDR1 SGHVS, CDR2 FQNEAQ. CDR3 size: 16 residues. This sample stems from a study of blood T cell repertoires in COVID-19. Grouping used clinical history reported by participants in a survey and questionnaire. This sequence was found in a man aged 45-60 years who had recovered from COVID-19. The chain uses TRBV7-8 and TRBJ1-1, with TRBD1 identical over 9 bases. The material sequenced was PBMCs or T cells enriched from blood (not recorded which). CDR3 DNA: TGTGCCAGCAGCTTACCCACCGGGACAGGGTACCGCGTAACTTTCTTT. Amino acid sequence: CASSLPTGTGYRVTFF.